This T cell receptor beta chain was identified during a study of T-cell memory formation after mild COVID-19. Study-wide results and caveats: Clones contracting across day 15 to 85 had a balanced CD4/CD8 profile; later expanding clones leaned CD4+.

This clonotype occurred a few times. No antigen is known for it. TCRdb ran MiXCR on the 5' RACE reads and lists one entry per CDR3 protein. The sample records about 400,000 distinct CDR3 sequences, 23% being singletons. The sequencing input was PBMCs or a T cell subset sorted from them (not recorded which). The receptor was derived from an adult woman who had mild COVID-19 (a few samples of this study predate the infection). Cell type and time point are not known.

DNA for the CDR3: TGCAGTGCTCCTGAGTGGGCCAGCGGCAGCTCCTACGAGCAGTACTTC. This encodes CSAPEWASGSSYEQYF. The rearrangement links TRBV20-1 to TRBJ2-7, with D possibly matching TRBD2 (5 bases). Germline CDR1 is DFQATT and CDR2 is SNEGSKA (reference sequence). The CDR3 covers 16 residues. Trimming removed 5 bases at V and 0 bases at J, with 20 bases between.